This paragraph reports one T cell receptor beta chain. The CDR3 consists of 14 residues. CDR1 and CDR2 (germline): MNHEY, SMNVEV (reference sequence). Trimming cost V 5 bases and J 9 bases, with 17 bases left between them. The data were produced by immunoSEQ multiplex PCR, yet TCRdb's version contains in-frame clones alone and is incomplete. The sample has about 45,000 clones, 90% seen once. The data stem from a study of T cell changes during pregnancy in multiple sclerosis. The specimen was CD4+ T cells from peripheral blood mononuclear cells, collected before pregnancy. This chain links TRBV27 with TRBJ2-1; tentative D call: TRBD1 (6 bases). The TCR sequence derives from a female donor with multiple sclerosis, enrolled in a pregnancy study. The CDR3: CASSQHTGTGEQFF. CDR3 nucleotide sequence: TGTGCCAGCAGTCAACATACAGGGACCGGTGAGCAGTTCTTC.